These 10 T cell receptor beta chains came from one sample sequenced in a study of shared clonotypes between healthy human individuals (dated by TCRdb to the early 2020s). The library was prepared using the immunoSEQ multiplex PCR assay. Not all clones reach the TCRdb copy of this immuneACCESS table, which keeps in-frame sequences only. Checked studies attribute under half of the gap to unresolved V genes and leave the rest unexplained. The sample data list about 800,000 clones, and about 96% of these were observed just once. The top ten hold around 0.21% of the sample. CD8 naive samples were CD45RO-negative cells positively selected for CCR7, giving a CD45RA+CCR7+ population that excluded TemRA cells. Sequencing was done on a sample of naive CD8+ T cells sorted from blood. The sample's cell subset or site label, in plain terms: CD45RA+CCR7+. These receptors all stem from a man aged 25 to 40 in good health.

The chain is built from TRBV28 and TRBJ2-2; D gene unclear. The CDR3 has 12 amino acids. Trimming pared 6 bases from V and 3 bases from J, leaving 5 bases between. Germline CDR1 MDHEN, CDR2 SYDVKM. The CDR3 region has the DNA TGTGCCAGCAGCCACGACACCGGGGAGCTGTTTTTT. Protein sequence: CASSHDTGELFF.

The rearrangement joins TRBV28 to TRBJ1-5, with D tentatively TRBD1 (6 bases). Trimming removed 5 bases at V and 0 bases at J, with 14 bases between. The CDR3 totals 16 residues. The germline CDR1 and CDR2 sequences are MDHEN and SYDVKM. In DNA form, the CDR3 reads TGTGCCAGCAGTCCAGGGGAGGGAGATAGCAATCAGCCCCAGCATTTT. Residues: CASSPGEGDSNQPQHF.

This sequence joins TRBV7-8 and TRBJ1-5, with D possibly TRBD1 on 5 matching bases. Trimming shortened V by 1 base and J by 4 bases, and 17 bases separated the two germline ends. In germline, CDR1 is SGHVS, CDR2 FQNEAQ. The CDR3 contains 17 residues. CDR3 protein: CASSLEGQALLNQPQHF. The CDR3 nucleotides are TGTGCCAGCAGCTTAGAGGGGCAGGCTCTATTAAATCAGCCCCAGCATTTT.

This clone has only one observation. The chain recombines TRBV2 with TRBJ2-5; no firm D call. The CDR3 has 11 residues. Trimming removed 3 bases at V and 7 bases at J, with 6 bases between. The germline V gene has CDR1 SNHLY and CDR2 FYNNEI. This chain's CDR3 is CASSDGGTQYF. The CDR3 DNA follows: TGTGCCAGCAGTGATGGCGGGACCCAGTACTTC.

The V and J genes are TRBV18 and TRBJ2-2, with 7 bases fitting TRBD2. Germline assignment: CDR1 KGHSH and CDR2 LQKENI. V dropped 2 bases and J dropped 2; count of bases not matched to a gene: 11. CDR3 size: 18 residues. CDR3 region: CASSPYGGTFENTGELFF. CDR3 bases: TGTGCCAGCTCACCATACGGGGGGACCTTCGAAAACACCGGGGAGCTGTTTTTT. The full variable domain, completed using reference TRBV18 and TRBJ2-2, is NAGVMQNPRHLVRRRGQEARLRCSPMKGHSHVYWYRQLPEEGLKFMVYLQKENIIDESGMPKERFSAEFPKEGPSILRIQQVVRGDSAAYFCASSPYGGTFENTGELFFGEGSRLTVL.

The chain is built from TRBV29-1 and TRBJ2-7; D is unresolved. The CDR3 covers 11 residues. Trimming removed 2 bases from V and 6 bases from J, with 8 bases in between. Germline CDR1 is SQVTM and CDR2 is ANQGSEA. The CDR3 loop is CSVETESEQYF. DNA for the CDR3: TGCAGCGTTGAAACAGAGTCCGAGCAGTACTTC.

The rearrangement uses TRBV9 and TRBJ2-1; D is perhaps TRBD1 or TRBD2 (5 bases each). Per the germline V gene, CDR1 is SGDLS and CDR2 is YYNGEE. The V end lost 4 bases, the J end lost 12 bases, and 17 bases lay between the germline ends. This CDR3 comprises 13 residues. The CDR3 spells CASSRGPVVGQFF. The DNA of the CDR3 is TGTGCCAGCAGCAGGGGACCGGTCGTCGGGCAGTTCTTC.

This chain uses TRBV28 with TRBJ1-1, with 7 nucleotides matching TRBD1. In germline, CDR1 is MDHEN, CDR2 SYDVKM. CDR3 length: 13 residues. Trimming took 6 bases from V and 3 from J; bases not matched to a gene: 4. The CDR3 DNA sequence: TGTGCCAGCAGCCCAGGGGGAGACACTGAAGCTTTCTTT. It specifies CASSPGGDTEAFF.

The rearrangement uses TRBV2 and TRBJ1-5; TRBD1 is a possible D gene (5 bases). With 4 bases removed from V and 0 bases from J, the gap between germline ends came to 10 bases. Germline CDR1 and CDR2: SNHLY and FYNNEI. This CDR3 region has 15 residues. This CDR3 reads CASSVQAYSNQPQHF. The DNA of the CDR3 is TGTGCCAGCAGTGTACAGGCGTATAGCAATCAGCCCCAGCATTTT.

This chain connects TRBV30 to TRBJ1-1; a weak D match, TRBD1 (5 bases). With 3 bases removed from V and 7 bases from J, the gap between germline ends came to 21 bases. The CDR3 is 15 residues long. Germline assignment: CDR1 GTSNPN and CDR2 SVGIG (reference sequence). CDR3 coding DNA: TGTGCCTGGAGGGAGGGACCGCTCGATCAGAATGAAGCTTTCTTT. Encoded protein: CAWREGPLDQNEAFF.